This T cell receptor (beta chain) was documented in a study of blood T cells in healthy people across ages. This clonotype came up a few times. Sample-barcoded 5' priming and a J-beta primer mix drove a second PCR of roughly 7 to 11 cycles. TCRdb independently ran MiXCR on the 5' RACE reads; one entry per CDR3 protein. The data hold 1.5 million or so distinct CDR3 sequences, with approximately 42% observed a single time. The V gene's germline CDR1 is MDHEN and CDR2 SYDVKM. The CDR3 is 15 amino acids. The V end lost 7 bases, the J end lost 0 bases, and 13 bases lay between the germline ends. The chain combines TRBV28 with TRBJ1-5; the D is unclear. The TCR was taken from a woman under 30 in good health. Sequencing was done on a sample of blood. The CDR3 nucleotides are TGTGCCAGCATGGAATTCTTTGATAGCAATCAGCCCCAGCATTTT. This encodes CASMEFFDSNQPQHF.